Here is one T cell receptor beta chain with its context. The sample comes from a study of blood T cell repertoires in COVID-19. Method: immunoSEQ multiplex PCR; TCRdb's copy keeps in-frame clones and lacks some. The sample holds 200,000 to 300,000 clones, about 87% seen once. Living in 24 US areas, the participants were between roughly 18 and 90 years of age. The sequence derives from a woman aged 40 to 50 with acute COVID-19. Sequences were obtained from PBMCs or T cells enriched from blood (not recorded which).

Here the CDR3 DNA reads TGTGCCAGCAGTTCCGAAGACAGCTACTTCTATGGCTACACCTTC. Its protein is CASSSEDSYFYGYTF. The rearrangement links TRBV6-2 or TRBV6-3 to TRBJ1-2; weak D call: TRBD1 (5 bases). V lost 4 bases and J lost 4, with 16 bases in between. Germline values: CDR1 MNHEY, CDR2 SVGEGT. There are 15 residues in the CDR3.